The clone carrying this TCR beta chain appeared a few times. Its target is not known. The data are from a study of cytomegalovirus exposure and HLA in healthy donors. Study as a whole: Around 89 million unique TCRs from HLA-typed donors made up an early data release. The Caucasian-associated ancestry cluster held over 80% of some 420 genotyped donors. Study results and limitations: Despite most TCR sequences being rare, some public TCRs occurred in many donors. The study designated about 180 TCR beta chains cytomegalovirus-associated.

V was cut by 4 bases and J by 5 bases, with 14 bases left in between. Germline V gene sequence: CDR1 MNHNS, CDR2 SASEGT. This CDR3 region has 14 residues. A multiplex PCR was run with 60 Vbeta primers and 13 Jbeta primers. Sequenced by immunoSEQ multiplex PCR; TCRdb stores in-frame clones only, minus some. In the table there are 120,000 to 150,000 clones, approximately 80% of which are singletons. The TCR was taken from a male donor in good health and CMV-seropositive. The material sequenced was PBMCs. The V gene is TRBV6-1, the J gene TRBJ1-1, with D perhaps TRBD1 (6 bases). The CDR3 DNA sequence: TGTGCCAGCAGTGTGGACAGTCCGCGGACTGAAGCTTTCTTT. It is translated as CASSVDSPRTEAFF.